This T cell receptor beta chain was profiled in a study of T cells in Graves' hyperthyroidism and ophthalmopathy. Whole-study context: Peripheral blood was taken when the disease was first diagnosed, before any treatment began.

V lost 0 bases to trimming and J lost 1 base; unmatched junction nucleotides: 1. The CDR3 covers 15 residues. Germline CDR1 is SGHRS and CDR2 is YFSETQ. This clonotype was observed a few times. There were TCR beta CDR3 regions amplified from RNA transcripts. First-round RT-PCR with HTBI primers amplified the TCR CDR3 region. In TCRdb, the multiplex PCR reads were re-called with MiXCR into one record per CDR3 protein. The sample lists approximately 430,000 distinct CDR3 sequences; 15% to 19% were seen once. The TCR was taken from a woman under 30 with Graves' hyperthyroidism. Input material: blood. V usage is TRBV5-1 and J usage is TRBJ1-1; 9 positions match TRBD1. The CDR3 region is CASSLEGQGNTEAFF. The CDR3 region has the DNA TGCGCCAGCAGCTTGGAGGGACAGGGGAACACTGAAGCTTTCTTT.